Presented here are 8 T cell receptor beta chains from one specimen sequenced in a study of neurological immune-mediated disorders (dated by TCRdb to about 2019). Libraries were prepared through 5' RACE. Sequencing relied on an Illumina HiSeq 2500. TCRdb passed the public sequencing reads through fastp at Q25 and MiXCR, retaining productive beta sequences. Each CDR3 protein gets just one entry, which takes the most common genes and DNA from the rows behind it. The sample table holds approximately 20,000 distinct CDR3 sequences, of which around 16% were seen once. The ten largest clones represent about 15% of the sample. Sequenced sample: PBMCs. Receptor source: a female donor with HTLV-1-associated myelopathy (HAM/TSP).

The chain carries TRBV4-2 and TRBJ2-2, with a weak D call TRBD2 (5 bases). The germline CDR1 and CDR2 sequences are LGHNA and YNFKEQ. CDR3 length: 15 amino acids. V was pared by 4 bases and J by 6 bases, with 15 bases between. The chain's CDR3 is CASSPLIGLAGELFF. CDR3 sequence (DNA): TGTGCCAGCAGCCCGTTAATCGGACTCGCCGGGGAGCTGTTTTTT.

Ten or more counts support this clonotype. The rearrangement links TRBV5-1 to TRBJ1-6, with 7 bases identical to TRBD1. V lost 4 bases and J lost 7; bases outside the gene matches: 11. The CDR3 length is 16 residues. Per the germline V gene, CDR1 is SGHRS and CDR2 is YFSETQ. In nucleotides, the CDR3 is TGCGCCAGCAGCCAACAGGGGTTCACTTGGAATTCACCCCTCCACTTT. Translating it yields CASSQQGFTWNSPLHF.

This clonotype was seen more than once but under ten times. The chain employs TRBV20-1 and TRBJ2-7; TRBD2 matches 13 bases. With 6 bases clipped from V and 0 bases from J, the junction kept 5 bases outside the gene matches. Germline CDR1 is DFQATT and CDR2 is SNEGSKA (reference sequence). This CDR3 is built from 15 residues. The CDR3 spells CSAGRLAGGSYEQYF. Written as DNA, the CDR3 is TGCAGTGCCGGAAGACTAGCGGGAGGCTCCTACGAGCAGTACTTC.

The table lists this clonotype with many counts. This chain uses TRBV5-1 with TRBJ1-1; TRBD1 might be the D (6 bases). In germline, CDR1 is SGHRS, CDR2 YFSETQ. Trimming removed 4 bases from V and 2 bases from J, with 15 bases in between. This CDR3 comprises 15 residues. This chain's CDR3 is CASSPFGGRNTEAFF. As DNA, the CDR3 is TGCGCCAGCAGCCCATTCGGGGGGCGAAACACTGAAGCTTTCTTT.

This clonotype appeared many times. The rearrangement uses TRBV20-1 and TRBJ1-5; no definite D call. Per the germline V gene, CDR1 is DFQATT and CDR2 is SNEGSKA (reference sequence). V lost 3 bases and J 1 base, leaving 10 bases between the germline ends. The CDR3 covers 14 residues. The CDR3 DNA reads TGCAGTGCTAGCGTGACACCAAGCAATCAGCCCCAGCATTTT. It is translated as CSASVTPSNQPQHF.

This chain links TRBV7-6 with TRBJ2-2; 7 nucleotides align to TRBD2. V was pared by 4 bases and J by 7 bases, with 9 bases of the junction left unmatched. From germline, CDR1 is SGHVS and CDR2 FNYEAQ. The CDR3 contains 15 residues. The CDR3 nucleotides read TGTGCCAGCAGCTCCGGAGCGGGGTCGATCGGGGAGCTGTTTTTT. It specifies CASSSGAGSIGELFF.

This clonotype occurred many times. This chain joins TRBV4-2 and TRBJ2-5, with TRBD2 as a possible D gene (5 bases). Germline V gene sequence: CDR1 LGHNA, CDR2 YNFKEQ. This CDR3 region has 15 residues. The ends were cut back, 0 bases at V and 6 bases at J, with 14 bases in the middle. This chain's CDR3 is CASSQDLLATQTQYF. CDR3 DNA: TGTGCCAGCAGCCAAGACCTCCTAGCCACGCAGACCCAGTACTTC.

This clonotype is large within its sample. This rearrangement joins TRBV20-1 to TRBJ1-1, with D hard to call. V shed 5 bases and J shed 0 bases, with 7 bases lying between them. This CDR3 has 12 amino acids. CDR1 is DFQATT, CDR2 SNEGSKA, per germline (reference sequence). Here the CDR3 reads CSAFLVNTEAFF. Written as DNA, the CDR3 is TGCAGTGCTTTTTTAGTGAACACTGAAGCTTTCTTT.